This TCR beta chain was identified during a study of human T cells and chemical hapten exposure. For the study at large: Sensitizing treatment utilized 2% DPC over a 2 cm by 2 cm portion of upper inner arm skin. Study conclusions and caveats: Counts of TCRs above 1 in 1000 frequency stayed unchanged with DPC sensitization.

The time point denotes: patch test 3, about 24 weeks after DPC sensitization. Described treatment: therapeutic diphenylcyclopropenone sensitization with weekly scalp DPC. The ends were cut back, 7 bases at V and 0 bases at J, with 7 bases in the middle. Germline V CDR1 and CDR2: MNHNS, SASEGT. The CDR3 totals 14 residues. It was the library that attached unique molecular identifiers to individual cDNA molecules. Using its own MiXCR run on the RACE reads, TCRdb lists one record per CDR3 protein. Here the sample spans 180,000 or so distinct CDR3 sequences, more than 20% being singletons. This clonotype was observed a handful of times. No antigen is known for it.

The clonotype was recovered from a woman between 40 and 55 years old with alopecia areata. Some clones in this sample may be carry-over from other donors' samples. The chain joins TRBV6-1 to TRBJ2-6; D gene unclear. This specimen was whole blood, taken in connection with sensitization to the hapten diphenylcyclopropenone (DPC). CDR3 loop: CASTEVSGANVLTF. CDR3 nucleotides: TGTGCCAGCACCGAAGTCTCTGGGGCCAACGTCCTGACTTTC.